Included here is one T cell receptor (beta chain) sequence, with context. Antigen unknown. The length of the CDR3 is 15 residues. The germline V gene encodes CDR1 SGDLS and CDR2 YYNGEE. V was clipped by 0 bases and J by 1 base, with 10 bases between them. Replicate sorted-subset PCRs were loaded with about 0.2 ug DNA, 30,000 or so T cell genomes. Method: immunoSEQ multiplex PCR; TCRdb's copy keeps in-frame clones and lacks some. The sample shows over a million clones, around 97% of them seen only once. The entry originates in a study of shared clonotypes between healthy human individuals. None of the donors, who were healthy HIV-negative adults, had recently had acute infections or vaccinations. Study-wide results and caveats: Sorted-subset sequencing, rarefaction showed, was incomplete despite large depth.

The TCR sequence derives from a man aged 25 to 40 in good health. The sequencing input was naive CD4+ T cells sorted from blood. The subset denotes: CD45RA+ positively selected. This rearrangement joins TRBV9 to TRBJ2-5; no clear D. CDR3 coding DNA: TGTGCCAGCAGCGTAGGGGTATCACGCCAAGAGACCCAGTACTTC. This sequence encodes CASSVGVSRQETQYF.